The 17 T cell receptor beta chains below come from one sample, sequenced in a study of control samples from healthy donors and cancer patients. The protocol was immunoSEQ multiplex PCR, while the TCRdb copy is restricted to in-frame clones and leaves out a portion. The sample consists of about 130,000 clones, roughly 92% of them appearing once. Sequenced: blood. The source is a man aged 18 to 29 in good health.

The genes are TRBV14 and TRBJ2-6; D gene uncertain. V lost 6 bases and J 1 base, leaving 4 bases between the germline ends. The CDR3 totals 13 residues. Germline loops: CDR1 SGHDN, CDR2 FVKESK. CDR3: CASRDSGANVLTF. CDR3 sequence (DNA): TGTGCCAGCAGGGATTCTGGGGCCAACGTCCTGACTTTC. The full variable domain, in which reference TRBV14 and TRBJ2-6 provide the parts outside the CDR3, is EAGVTQFPSHSVIEKGQTVTLRCDPISGHDNLYWYRRVMGKEIKFLLHFVKESKQDESGMPNNRFLAERTGGTYSTLKVQPAELEDSGVYFCASRDSGANVLTFGAGSRLTVL.

V and J are TRBV7-9 and TRBJ2-3; no clear D gene. CDR1 SEHNR and CDR2 FQNEAQ come from the germline V gene (reference sequence). The CDR3 covers 12 residues. V lost 5 bases and J 10 bases, leaving 13 bases between the germline ends. This CDR3 is CASSLKTESQYF. Here the CDR3 DNA reads TGTGCCAGCAGCCTTAAGACTGAGTCGCAGTATTTT. The full variable domain, its missing parts supplied by reference TRBV7-9 and TRBJ2-3, is DTGVSQNPRHKITKRGQNVTFRCDPISEHNRLYWYRQTLGQGPEFLTYFQNEAQLEKSRLLSDRFSAERPKGSFSTLEIQRTEQGDSAMYLCASSLKTESQYFGPGTRLTVL.

V and J are TRBV25-1 and TRBJ1-2; maybe TRBD1 (6 bases). The CDR3 has 16 residues. Germline lookup yields CDR1 MGHDK and CDR2 SYGVNS. Trimming stripped 1 base from V and 8 bases from J, with 20 bases between. This chain's CDR3 is CASSELGGDESLGYTF. The CDR3 coding sequence is TGTGCCAGCAGTGAATTAGGGGGGGATGAGTCGTTGGGCTACACCTTC.

The chain joins TRBV7-9 to TRBJ2-3; D not certain. The CDR3 extends over 14 amino acids. Trimming cost V 5 bases and J 2 bases, with 11 bases left between them. Germline-derived CDR1 and CDR2 are SEHNR and FQNEAQ (reference sequence). CDR3 sequence (DNA): TGTGCCAGCAGCGAAGTGGGATACACAGATACGCAGTATTTT. It is translated as CASSEVGYTDTQYF.

The rearrangement uses TRBV2 and TRBJ1-4; 9 bases match TRBD1. Germline V gene data show CDR1 as SNHLY and CDR2 as FYNNEI. The junction had 3 bases not matched to a gene; V was cut back by 6 bases and J by 4 bases. CDR3 length equals 14 residues. For the CDR3, the DNA is TGTGCCAGCAGGAGGACAGGGGATAATGAAAAACTGTTTTTT. Translation: CASRRTGDNEKLFF.

The chain links TRBV2 to TRBJ2-3; D uncertain. The ends were cut back, 10 bases at V and 2 bases at J, with 10 bases in the middle. The V gene's germline CDR1 is SNHLY and CDR2 FYNNEI. The CDR3 loop spans 12 amino acids. CDR3 sequence: CATGPHTDTQYF. CDR3 in DNA: TGTGCCACTGGACCTCACACAGATACGCAGTATTTT. Variable domain in full (rest from reference TRBV2 and TRBJ2-3): EPEVTQTPSHQVTQMGQEVILRCVPISNHLYFYWYRQILGQKVEFLVSFYNNEISEKSEIFDDQFSVERPDGSNFTLKIRSTKLEDSAMYFCATGPHTDTQYFGPGTRLTVL.

The genes are TRBV11-3 and TRBJ2-1; no clear D. The CDR3 is 15 amino acids. Per germline, CDR1 SGHNT and CDR2 YENEEA. The V end lost 6 bases, the J end lost 3 bases, and 15 bases lay between the germline ends. The CDR3 sequence is CASSSAAKGYNEQFF. In nucleotides, the CDR3 is TGTGCCAGCAGTTCGGCAGCGAAGGGCTACAATGAGCAGTTCTTC.

The rearrangement uses TRBV6-5 and TRBJ1-1; a possible D gene is TRBD1 (5 bases). V lost 2 bases, J lost 5 bases, and 12 bases lay in between. Germline CDR1 MNHEY, CDR2 SVGAGI. This CDR3 region has 14 residues. CDR3 amino acids: CASSYRGWGTEAFF. In nucleotides, the CDR3 is TGTGCCAGCAGTTACAGGGGATGGGGGACTGAAGCTTTCTTT.

J is TRBJ1-6 and V is TRBV5-1; the D gene is possibly TRBD1 (6 bases). The CDR3 covers 15 residues. CDR1 is SGHRS and CDR2 is YFSETQ in the germline V gene. Trimming stripped 0 bases from V and 7 bases from J, with 11 bases between. The CDR3 here is CASSLVEGGNSPLHF. The CDR3 coding sequence is TGCGCCAGCAGCTTGGTAGAGGGGGGGAATTCACCCCTCCACTTT.

CDR3 nucleotides: TGTGCCATCAGTGACCTGACCGGGACAGGGTCGGGCACTGAAGCTTTCTTT. This translates into CAISDLTGTGSGTEAFF. The chain combines TRBV10-3 with TRBJ1-1; 9 bases line up with TRBD1. Per the germline V gene, CDR1 is ENHRY and CDR2 is SYGVKD. The V and J ends lost 3 bases and 4 bases, in that order; junction bases with no gene match: 12. The CDR3 loop spans 17 amino acids.

The gene calls are TRBV5-5 and TRBJ2-3; D call uncertain. CDR1 is SGHKS, CDR2 YYEKEE, per germline (reference sequence). This CDR3 region has 16 residues. The ends were cut back, 6 bases at V and 6 bases at J, with 23 bases in the middle. The CDR3 loop is CASNPYLQPIGDTQYF. In nucleotides, the CDR3 is TGTGCCAGCAACCCTTATCTGCAACCGATCGGTGATACGCAGTATTTT. The variable domain in full, completed from reference TRBV5-5 and TRBJ2-3, reads DAGVTQSPTHLIKTRGQQVTLRCSPISGHKSVSWYQQVLGQGPQFIFQYYEKEERGRGNFPDRFSARQFPNYSSELNVNALLLGDSALYLCASNPYLQPIGDTQYFGPGTRLTVL.

A single count supports this clone. The chain links TRBV11-3 to TRBJ2-1, with TRBD1 matching over 8 bases. CDR3 length: 17 amino acids. Per the germline V gene, CDR1 is SGHNT and CDR2 is YENEEA. J gave up 4 bases and V 3 bases, and 11 bases lay outside the gene matches. This CDR3 is CASSFGNTGGKYNEQFF. For the CDR3, the DNA is TGTGCCAGCAGCTTCGGCAACACAGGGGGGAAATACAATGAGCAGTTCTTC.

The chain is built from TRBV6-2 or TRBV6-3 and TRBJ2-5; TRBD1 aligns across 8 bases. Germline CDR1 is MNHEY and CDR2 is SVGEGT. Unmatched junction bases numbered 11, after V lost 6 bases and J lost 5 bases. The CDR3 is 15 amino acids. The CDR3: CASSPGQGETETQYF. As DNA, the CDR3 is TGTGCCAGCAGCCCAGGACAGGGAGAAACGGAGACCCAGTACTTC.

The chain joins TRBV5-6 to TRBJ2-3, with D possibly matching TRBD1 (6 bases). The CDR3 contains 14 residues. Trimming left V 4 bases short and J 4 bases short, with 13 bases between. Germline V gene data show CDR1 as SGHDT and CDR2 as YYEEEE. The CDR3 DNA follows: TGTGCCAGCAGCCCTGACAGGTGGGCAGATACGCAGTATTTT. Protein: CASSPDRWADTQYF.

This sequence joins TRBV24-1 and TRBJ1-3; TRBD1 might be the D (6 bases). The CDR3 covers 18 residues. The ends were cut back, 4 bases at V and 0 bases at J, with 18 bases in the middle. CDR1 and CDR2 (germline): KGHDR, SFDVKD. Here the CDR3 reads CATSETPGHPDSGNTIYF. The CDR3 DNA follows: TGTGCCACCAGTGAGACACCGGGACACCCAGACTCTGGAAACACCATATATTTT.

V and J are TRBV6-5 and TRBJ2-3; D gene unclear. The CDR3 spans 13 residues. The germline CDR1 and CDR2 sequences are MNHEY and SVGAGI. V was trimmed by 6 bases and J by 1 base, leaving 8 bases between them. The CDR3: CASRGGGTDTQYF. The CDR3 region has the DNA TGTGCCAGCAGGGGTGGGGGCACAGATACGCAGTATTTT.

The rearrangement joins TRBV2 to TRBJ2-6; D not resolved. The V gene's germline CDR1 is SNHLY and CDR2 FYNNEI. V dropped 7 bases and J dropped 2 bases, with 9 bases sitting between them. The CDR3 is 14 residues long. In nucleotides, the CDR3 is TGTGCCAGCAAGTCGTGGGCTGGGGCCAACGTCCTGACTTTC. This sequence encodes CASKSWAGANVLTF.